This T cell receptor beta chain was documented in a study of blood T cell repertoires in COVID-19. About the research overall: Some COVID-19 samples were acute and others convalescent; all came from the United States, Italy and Spain. Sources were T cells, B-cell-depleted T cells, or PBMCs; the material itself was cDNA or gDNA.

Source study methods: It was from reference gene primer amplification that nucleated cell counts were estimated. Data came from immunoSEQ multiplex PCR; TCRdb stores just in-frame clones and leaves some out. The V and J calls and clone size come from that table; D and trimming were worked out from the DNA. The sample contains 300,000 to 400,000 clones, 91% of which appear only once. CDR1 and CDR2 from the germline V gene are MNHNS and SASEGT. The CDR3 spans 15 residues. V shed 3 bases and J 2 bases; nucleotides not matched to a gene: 4. The source is a young woman who had recovered from COVID-19. The sample consisted of peripheral blood. The rearrangement joins TRBV6-1 to TRBJ2-5; TRBD1 aligns across 9 bases. CDR3 coding DNA: TGTGCCAGCAGTGAGGGACAGGGATGGCAAGAGACCCAGTACTTC. Protein: CASSEGQGWQETQYF.